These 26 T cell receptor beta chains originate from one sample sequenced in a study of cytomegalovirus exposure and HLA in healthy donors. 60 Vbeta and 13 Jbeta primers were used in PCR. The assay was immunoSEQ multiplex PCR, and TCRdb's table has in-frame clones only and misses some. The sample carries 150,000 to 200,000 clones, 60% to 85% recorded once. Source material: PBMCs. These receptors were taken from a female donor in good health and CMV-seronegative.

CDR3 sequence (DNA): TGCGCCATCCGACAGGGGCCCACTGAAGCTTTCTTT. It translates to CAIRQGPTEAFF. This chain joins TRBV5-1 and TRBJ1-1; 8 nucleotides match TRBD1. Germline CDR1 and CDR2: SGHRS and YFSETQ. Losses at the gene ends were 9 bases for V and 4 bases for J; bases not matched to a gene: 5. The CDR3 consists of 12 residues.

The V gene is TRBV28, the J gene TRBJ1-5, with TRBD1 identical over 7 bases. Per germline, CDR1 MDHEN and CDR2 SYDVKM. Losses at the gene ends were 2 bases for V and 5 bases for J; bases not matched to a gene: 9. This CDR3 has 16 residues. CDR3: CASSLQAGGRHQPQHF. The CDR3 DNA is TGTGCCAGCAGTTTACAGGCAGGGGGACGGCATCAGCCCCAGCATTTT.

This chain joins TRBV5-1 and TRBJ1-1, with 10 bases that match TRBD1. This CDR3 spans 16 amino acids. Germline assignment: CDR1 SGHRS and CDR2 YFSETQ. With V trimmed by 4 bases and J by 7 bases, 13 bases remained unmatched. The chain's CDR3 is CASSDRDRGGSVEAFF. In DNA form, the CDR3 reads TGCGCCAGCAGCGACCGGGACAGGGGAGGGAGCGTTGAAGCTTTCTTT.

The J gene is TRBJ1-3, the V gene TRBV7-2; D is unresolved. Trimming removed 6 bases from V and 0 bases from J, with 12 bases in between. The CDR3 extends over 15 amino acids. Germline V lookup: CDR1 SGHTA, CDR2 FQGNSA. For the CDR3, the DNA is TGTGCCAGCAGATCAAAGGAGCTCTCTGGAAACACCATATATTTT. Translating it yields CASRSKELSGNTIYF. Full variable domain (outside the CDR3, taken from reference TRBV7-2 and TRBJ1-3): GAGVSQSPSNKVTEKGKDVELRCDPISGHTALYWYRQSLGQGLEFLIYFQGNSAPDKSGLPSDRFSAERTGGSVSTLTIQRTQQEDSAVYLCASRSKELSGNTIYFGEGSWLTVV.

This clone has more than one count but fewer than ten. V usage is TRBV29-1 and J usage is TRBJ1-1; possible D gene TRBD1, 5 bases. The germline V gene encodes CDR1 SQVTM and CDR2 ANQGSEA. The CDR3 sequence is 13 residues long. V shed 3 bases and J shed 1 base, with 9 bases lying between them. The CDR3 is CSVEVQENTEAFF. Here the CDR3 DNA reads TGCAGCGTTGAGGTACAGGAGAACACTGAAGCTTTCTTT.

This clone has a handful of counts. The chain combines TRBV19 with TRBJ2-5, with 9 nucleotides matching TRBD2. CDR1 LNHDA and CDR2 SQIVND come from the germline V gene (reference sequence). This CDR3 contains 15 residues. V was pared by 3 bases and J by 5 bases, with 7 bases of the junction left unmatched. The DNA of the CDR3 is TGTGCCAGTAGTATTGGCGGGGGGGCCCTTGAGACCCAGTACTTC. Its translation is CASSIGGGALETQYF.

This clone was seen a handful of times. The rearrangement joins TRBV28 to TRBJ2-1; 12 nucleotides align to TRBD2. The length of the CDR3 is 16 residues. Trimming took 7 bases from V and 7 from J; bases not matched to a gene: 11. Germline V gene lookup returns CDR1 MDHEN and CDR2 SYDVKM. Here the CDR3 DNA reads TGTGCCAGCACCATGGGCCTAGCGGGGGGGAAGAATGAGCAGTTCTTC. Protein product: CASTMGLAGGKNEQFF.

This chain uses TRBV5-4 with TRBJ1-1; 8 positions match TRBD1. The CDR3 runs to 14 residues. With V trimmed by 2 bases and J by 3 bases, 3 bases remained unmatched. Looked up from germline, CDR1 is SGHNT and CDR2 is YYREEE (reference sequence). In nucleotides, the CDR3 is TGTGCCAGCAGCTTACGGACAGGGTACACTGAAGCTTTCTTT. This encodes CASSLRTGYTEAFF.

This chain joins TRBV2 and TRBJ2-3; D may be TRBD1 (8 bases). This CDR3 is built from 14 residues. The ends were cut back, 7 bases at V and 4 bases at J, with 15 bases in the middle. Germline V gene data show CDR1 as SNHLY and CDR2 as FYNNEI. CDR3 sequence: CASKGGTGPDTQYF. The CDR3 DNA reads TGTGCCAGCAAGGGGGGGACAGGTCCAGATACGCAGTATTTT.

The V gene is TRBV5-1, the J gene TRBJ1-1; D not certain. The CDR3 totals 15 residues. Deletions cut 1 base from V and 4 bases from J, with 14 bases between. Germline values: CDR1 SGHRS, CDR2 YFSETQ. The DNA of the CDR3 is TGCGCCAGCAGCTTGAACGGGGATTGGAGCACTGAAGCTTTCTTT. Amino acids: CASSLNGDWSTEAFF.

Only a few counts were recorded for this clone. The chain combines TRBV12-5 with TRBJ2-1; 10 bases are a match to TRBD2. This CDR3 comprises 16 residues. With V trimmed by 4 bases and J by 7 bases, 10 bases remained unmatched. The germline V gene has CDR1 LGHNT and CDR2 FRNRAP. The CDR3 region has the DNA TGTGCTAGTGGTTCCGAAGCGGGGGGGCCTTGGAATGAGCAGTTCTTC. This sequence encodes CASGSEAGGPWNEQFF.

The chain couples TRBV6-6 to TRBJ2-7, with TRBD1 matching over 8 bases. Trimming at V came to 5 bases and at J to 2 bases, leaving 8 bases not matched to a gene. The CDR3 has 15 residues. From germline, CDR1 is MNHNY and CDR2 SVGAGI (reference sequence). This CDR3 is CASSPPDRATYEQYF. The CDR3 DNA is TGTGCCAGCAGTCCCCCGGACAGGGCGACCTACGAGCAGTACTTC.

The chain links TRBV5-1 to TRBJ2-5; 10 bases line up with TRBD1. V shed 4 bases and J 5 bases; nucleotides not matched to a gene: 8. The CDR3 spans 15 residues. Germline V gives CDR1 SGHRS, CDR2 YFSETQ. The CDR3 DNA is TGCGCCAGCAGCGCGGGACAGGGGTCGATGGAGACCCAGTACTTC. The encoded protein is CASSAGQGSMETQYF.

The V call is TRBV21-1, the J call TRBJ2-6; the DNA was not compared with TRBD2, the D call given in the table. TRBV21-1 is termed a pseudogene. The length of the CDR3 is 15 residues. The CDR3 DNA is TGTGCCAGCAGCAAAAAACTCTCTGGGGCCAACGTCCTGACTTTC. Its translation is CASSKKLSGANVLTF.

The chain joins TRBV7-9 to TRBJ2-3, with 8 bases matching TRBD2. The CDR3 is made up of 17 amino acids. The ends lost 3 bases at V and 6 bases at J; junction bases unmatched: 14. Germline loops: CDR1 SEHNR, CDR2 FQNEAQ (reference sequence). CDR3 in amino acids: CASSFGYPREGGDTQYF. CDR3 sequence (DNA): TGTGCCAGCAGCTTCGGGTACCCCCGGGAGGGCGGGGATACGCAGTATTTT.

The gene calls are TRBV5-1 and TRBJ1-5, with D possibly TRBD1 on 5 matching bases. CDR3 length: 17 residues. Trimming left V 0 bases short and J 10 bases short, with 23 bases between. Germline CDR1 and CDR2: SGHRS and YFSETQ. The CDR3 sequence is CASSLGWGIPHLCPQHF. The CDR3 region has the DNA TGCGCCAGCAGCTTGGGCTGGGGCATTCCTCACCTTTGCCCCCAGCATTTT.

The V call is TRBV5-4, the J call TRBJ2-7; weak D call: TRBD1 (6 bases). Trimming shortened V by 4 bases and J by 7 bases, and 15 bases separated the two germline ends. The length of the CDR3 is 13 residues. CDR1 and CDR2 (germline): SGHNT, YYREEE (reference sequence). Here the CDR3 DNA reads TGTGCCAGCAGCCTGATGGGGGCTGGGGAGCAGTACTTC. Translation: CASSLMGAGEQYF.

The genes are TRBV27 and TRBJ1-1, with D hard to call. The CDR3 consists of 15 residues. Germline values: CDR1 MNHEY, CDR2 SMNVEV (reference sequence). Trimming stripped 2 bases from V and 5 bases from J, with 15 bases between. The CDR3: CASSLEGGSLTEAFF. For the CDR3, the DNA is TGTGCCAGCAGTTTAGAAGGAGGGTCTCTGACTGAAGCTTTCTTT.

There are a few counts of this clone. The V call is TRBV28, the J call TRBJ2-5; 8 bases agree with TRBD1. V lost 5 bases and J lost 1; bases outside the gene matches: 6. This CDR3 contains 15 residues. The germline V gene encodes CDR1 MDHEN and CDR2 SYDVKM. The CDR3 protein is CASSALTGGQETQYF. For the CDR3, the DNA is TGTGCCAGCAGTGCACTAACAGGGGGCCAAGAGACCCAGTACTTC.

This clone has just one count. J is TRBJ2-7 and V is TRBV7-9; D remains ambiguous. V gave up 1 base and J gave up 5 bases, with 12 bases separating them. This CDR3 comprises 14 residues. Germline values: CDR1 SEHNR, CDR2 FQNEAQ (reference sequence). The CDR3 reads CASSLGSKVDEQYF. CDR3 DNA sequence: TGTGCCAGCAGCTTAGGTTCGAAAGTAGACGAGCAGTACTTC.

DNA for the CDR3: TGTGCCAGCAGCCAAATCTGGGGAAAGGGGCATTCCTACGAGCAGTACTTC. Translating it yields CASSQIWGKGHSYEQYF. The gene calls are TRBV14 and TRBJ2-7; maybe TRBD1 (5 bases). V was trimmed by 2 bases and J by 1 base, leaving 18 bases between them. This CDR3 spans 17 amino acids. Looked up from germline, CDR1 is SGHDN and CDR2 is FVKESK.

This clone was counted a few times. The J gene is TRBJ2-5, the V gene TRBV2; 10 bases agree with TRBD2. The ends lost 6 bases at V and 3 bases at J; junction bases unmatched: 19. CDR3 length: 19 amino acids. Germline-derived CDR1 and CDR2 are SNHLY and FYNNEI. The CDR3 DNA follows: TGTGCCAGCAGCCCCAGGAGTACTAGCGGGACTATAATAAAAGAGACCCAGTACTTC. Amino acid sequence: CASSPRSTSGTIIKETQYF.

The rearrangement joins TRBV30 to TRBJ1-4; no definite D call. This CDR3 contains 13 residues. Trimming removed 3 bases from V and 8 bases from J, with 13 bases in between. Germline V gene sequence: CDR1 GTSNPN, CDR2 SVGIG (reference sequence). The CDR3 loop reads CAWSGGFAEKLFF. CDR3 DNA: TGTGCCTGGAGCGGAGGGTTCGCCGAAAAACTGTTTTTT.

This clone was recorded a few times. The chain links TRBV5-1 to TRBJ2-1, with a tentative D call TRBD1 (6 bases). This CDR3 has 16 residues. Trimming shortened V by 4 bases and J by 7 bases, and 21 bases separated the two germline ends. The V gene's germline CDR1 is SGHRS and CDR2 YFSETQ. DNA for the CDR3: TGCGCCAGCAGCCCCGGGTCCGGGTCCAGGGGAAATGAGCAGTTCTTC. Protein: CASSPGSGSRGNEQFF.

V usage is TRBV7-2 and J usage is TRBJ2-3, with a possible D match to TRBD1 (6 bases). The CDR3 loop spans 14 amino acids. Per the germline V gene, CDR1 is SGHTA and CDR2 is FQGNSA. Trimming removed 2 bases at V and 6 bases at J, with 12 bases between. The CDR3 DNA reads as TGTGCCAGCAGCTTAATAGGGCAGGGGGATACGCAGTATTTT. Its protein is CASSLIGQGDTQYF.

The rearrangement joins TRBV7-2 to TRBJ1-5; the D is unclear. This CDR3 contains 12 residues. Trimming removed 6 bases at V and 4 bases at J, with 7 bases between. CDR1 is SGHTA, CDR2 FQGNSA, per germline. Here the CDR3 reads CASRGPNQPQHF. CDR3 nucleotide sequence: TGTGCCAGCAGGGGCCCTAATCAGCCCCAGCATTTT.